Following are 17 T cell receptor beta chains from one sample sequenced in a study of Tregs in tolerant kidney transplant recipients. Measured with immunoSEQ multiplex PCR; TCRdb has only the in-frame clones, and not every one. The data contain roughly 86,000 clones, over 85% of them seen just once; the ten biggest clones take up about 1.5%. Related graft donors supplied nonmyeloablative bone marrow transplants, and mixed chimerism was transient. The input for sequencing was CD4+ T cells from blood (PBMCs), taken 12 months after the transplant. These receptors all come from a human patient who received a combined kidney and bone marrow transplant. Among the T cells, some may be from the graft donor.

The V gene is TRBV29-1, the J gene TRBJ2-3; 7 bases line up with TRBD2. Germline CDR1 and CDR2: SQVTM and ANQGSEA. Trimming took 4 bases from V and 4 from J; bases not matched to a gene: 5. The CDR3 spans 13 residues. CDR3: CSVGTAGADTQYF. The CDR3 DNA reads TGCAGCGTTGGAACTGCGGGAGCAGATACGCAGTATTTT.

This clone appeared a single time. The chain uses TRBV7-8 and TRBJ2-7; possible D gene TRBD1, 5 bases. V lost 8 bases and J 2 bases, leaving 19 bases between the germline ends. Germline CDR1 reads SGHVS; CDR2 reads FQNEAQ. The CDR3 length is 15 residues. This CDR3 reads CASGHPGQAPYEQYF. CDR3 in DNA: TGTGCCAGCGGACATCCGGGCCAAGCGCCCTACGAGCAGTACTTC.

The chain couples TRBV6-1 to TRBJ1-5, with D hard to call. The CDR3 runs 14 residues. The V gene's germline CDR1 is MNHNS and CDR2 SASEGT. V shed 3 bases and J shed 1 base, with 7 bases lying between them. CDR3 residues: CASSDLSSNQPQHF. The CDR3 coding sequence is TGTGCCAGCAGTGATCTTAGCAGCAATCAGCCCCAGCATTTT.

The rearrangement joins TRBV6-5 to TRBJ2-2; perhaps TRBD1 as D (6 bases). Trimming left V 6 bases short and J 1 base short, with 9 bases between. Germline assignment: CDR1 MNHEY and CDR2 SVGAGI. This CDR3 spans 14 amino acids. The CDR3 is CASRLTGNTGELFF. The CDR3 DNA is TGTGCCAGCAGACTGACAGGGAACACCGGGGAGCTGTTTTTT.

The rearrangement links TRBV5-6 to TRBJ2-1; the D gene is possibly TRBD1 (6 bases). Per germline, CDR1 SGHDT and CDR2 YYEEEE. CDR3 size: 16 residues. Deletions cut 1 base from V and 1 base from J, with 12 bases between. The CDR3 bases are TGTGCCAGCAGCTTGAGGACAGCAGTTTCCTACAATGAGCAGTTCTTC. It encodes CASSLRTAVSYNEQFF.

The V gene is TRBV5-1, the J gene TRBJ2-5; 15 nucleotides agree with TRBD2. V lost 0 bases to trimming and J lost 1 base; unmatched junction nucleotides: 4. Germline CDR1 SGHRS, CDR2 YFSETQ. CDR3 size: 18 residues. CDR3 bases: TGCGCCAGCAGCTTGGTGGGACTAGCGGGGGGAGCCCAAGAGACCCAGTACTTC. Translation gives CASSLVGLAGGAQETQYF.

The chain employs TRBV18 and TRBJ2-7; 11 nucleotides align to TRBD2. Per germline, CDR1 KGHSH and CDR2 LQKENI. Unmatched junction bases numbered 10, after V lost 6 bases and J lost 3 bases. The CDR3 contains 16 residues. The CDR3 nucleotides are TGTGCCAGCTCGAAGCAACATACTAGCGGGAGCTACGAGCAGTACTTC. Its protein product is CASSKQHTSGSYEQYF.

The chain is built from TRBV28 and TRBJ2-5; 11 bases match TRBD2. The junction had 4 bases not matched to a gene; V was cut back by 6 bases and J by 4 bases. This CDR3 has 14 residues. Germline V gene data show CDR1 as MDHEN and CDR2 as SYDVKM. The CDR3 loop reads CASRAGLAGETQYF. CDR3 DNA sequence: TGTGCCAGCAGAGCAGGACTAGCGGGAGAGACCCAGTACTTC.

This rearrangement joins TRBV9 to TRBJ2-7; 8 positions match TRBD2. The CDR3 contains 14 residues. V lost 3 bases and J lost 3; bases outside the gene matches: 5. The germline V gene has CDR1 SGDLS and CDR2 YYNGEE. DNA of the CDR3: TGTGCCAGCAGCGCCGGGACTAGGATCTACGAGCAGTACTTC. Amino acids: CASSAGTRIYEQYF.

This rearrangement joins TRBV7-9 to TRBJ2-1; 11 bases align to TRBD2. The V gene's germline CDR1 is SEHNR and CDR2 FQNEAQ (reference sequence). CDR3 length equals 16 residues. V dropped 1 base and J dropped 6; count of bases not matched to a gene: 5. The CDR3 is CASSLDISGRANEQFF. The CDR3 DNA follows: TGTGCCAGCAGCTTAGACATTAGCGGGAGGGCCAATGAGCAGTTCTTC.

The V gene is TRBV6-4, the J gene TRBJ1-2; maybe TRBD1 (5 bases). Trimming left V 3 bases short and J 2 bases short, with 19 bases between. Per the germline V gene, CDR1 is MRHNA and CDR2 is SNTAGT. The CDR3 is made up of 17 amino acids. The CDR3 bases are TGTGCCAGCAGTGAAAGGCCCCGGGAGGGGATGAACTATGGCTACACCTTC. Amino acid sequence: CASSERPREGMNYGYTF.

This sequence joins TRBV13 and TRBJ2-3, with TRBD2 as a possible D gene (6 bases). Trimming left V 5 bases short and J 0 bases short, with 12 bases between. The CDR3 has 15 amino acids. Germline values: CDR1 PRHDT, CDR2 FYEKMQ (reference sequence). Here the CDR3 reads CASSAGLPSTDTQYF. CDR3 nucleotide sequence: TGTGCCAGCAGCGCGGGACTCCCTAGCACAGATACGCAGTATTTT.

The chain is built from TRBV29-1 and TRBJ2-3; 10 bases map to TRBD2. CDR1 SQVTM and CDR2 ANQGSEA come from the germline V gene. J gave up 3 bases and V 6 bases, and 12 bases lay outside the gene matches. CDR3 size: 16 residues. CDR3 bases: TGCAGCGTCCGACCCAACCTAGCGGGAGTGACAGATACGCAGTATTTT. Its protein product is CSVRPNLAGVTDTQYF.

The chain links TRBV7-3 to TRBJ2-1, with 12 bases fitting TRBD2. With 2 bases clipped from V and 4 bases from J, the junction kept 6 bases outside the gene matches. CDR3 length: 17 residues. Germline values: CDR1 SGHTA, CDR2 FQGTGA. CDR3 coding DNA: TGTGCCAGCAGCTTATCTAGCGGGAGGGCCTCGTACAATGAGCAGTTCTTC. Its protein is CASSLSSGRASYNEQFF.

This sequence joins TRBV19 and TRBJ1-2, with 7 bases matching TRBD1. V gave up 7 bases and J gave up 3 bases; unmatched junction bases: 8. Germline CDR1 is LNHDA and CDR2 is SQIVND (reference sequence). The CDR3 has 14 residues. CDR3 DNA: TGTGCCAGTATGAAACAGGGGTTCGACTATGGCTACACCTTC. Residues: CASMKQGFDYGYTF.

The gene calls are TRBV19 and TRBJ2-5, with D maybe TRBD2 (6 bases). Per germline, CDR1 LNHDA and CDR2 SQIVND (reference sequence). V shed 6 bases and J shed 5 bases, with 16 bases lying between them. The CDR3 consists of 14 residues. The CDR3 DNA follows: TGTGCCAGTAGCCCTAGACTAGTCGGGGAGACCCAGTACTTC. It encodes CASSPRLVGETQYF.

The genes are TRBV7-7 and TRBJ2-7; 10 nucleotides agree with TRBD1. Germline V gene data show CDR1 as SSHAT and CDR2 as FNYEAQ (reference sequence). The junction had 8 bases not matched to a gene; V was cut back by 5 bases and J by 4 bases. This CDR3 spans 15 amino acids. The CDR3 is CASSLRTGGGYEQYF. Here the CDR3 DNA reads TGTGCCAGCAGCCTACGGACAGGGGGGGGATACGAGCAGTACTTC.